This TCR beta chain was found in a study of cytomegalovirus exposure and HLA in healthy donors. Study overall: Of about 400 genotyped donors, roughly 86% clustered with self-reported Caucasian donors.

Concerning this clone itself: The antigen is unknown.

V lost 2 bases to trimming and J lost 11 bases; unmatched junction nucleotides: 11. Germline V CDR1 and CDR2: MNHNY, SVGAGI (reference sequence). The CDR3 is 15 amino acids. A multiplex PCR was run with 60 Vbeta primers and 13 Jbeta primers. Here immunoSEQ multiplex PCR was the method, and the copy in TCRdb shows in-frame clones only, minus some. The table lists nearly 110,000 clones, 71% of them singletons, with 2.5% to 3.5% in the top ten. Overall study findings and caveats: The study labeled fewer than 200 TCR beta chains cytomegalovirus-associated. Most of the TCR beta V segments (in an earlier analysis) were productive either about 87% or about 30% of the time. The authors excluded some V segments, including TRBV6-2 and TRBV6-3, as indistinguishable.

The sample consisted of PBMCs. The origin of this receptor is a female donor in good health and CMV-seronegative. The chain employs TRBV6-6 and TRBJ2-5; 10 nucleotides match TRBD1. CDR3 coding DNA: TGTGCCAGCAGTTACGCGGGACAGGGGTTGAGGGAGCAGTACTTC. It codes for CASSYAGQGLREQYF.